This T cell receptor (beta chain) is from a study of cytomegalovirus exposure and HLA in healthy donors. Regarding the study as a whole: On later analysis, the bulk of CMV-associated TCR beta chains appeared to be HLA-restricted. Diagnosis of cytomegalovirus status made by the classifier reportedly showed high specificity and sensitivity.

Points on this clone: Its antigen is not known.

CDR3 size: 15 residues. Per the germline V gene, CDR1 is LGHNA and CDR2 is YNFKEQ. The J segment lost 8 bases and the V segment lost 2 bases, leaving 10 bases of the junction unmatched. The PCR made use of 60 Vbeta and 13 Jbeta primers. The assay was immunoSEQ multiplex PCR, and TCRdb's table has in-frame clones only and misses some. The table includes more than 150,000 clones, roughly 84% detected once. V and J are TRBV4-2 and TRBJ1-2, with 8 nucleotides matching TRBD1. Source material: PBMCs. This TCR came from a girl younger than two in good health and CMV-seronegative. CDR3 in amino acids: CASSQSPTGAGGYTF. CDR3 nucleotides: TGTGCCAGCAGCCAAAGTCCGACAGGGGCGGGAGGCTACACCTTC.